This T cell receptor (beta chain) was profiled in a study of cytomegalovirus exposure and HLA in healthy donors. Looked up from germline, CDR1 is SEHNR and CDR2 is FQNEAQ (reference sequence). There are 17 residues in the CDR3. V dropped 0 bases and J dropped 2 bases, with 17 bases sitting between them. This PCR relied on a set of 60 Vbeta primers and 13 Jbeta primers. The repertoire was sequenced with immunoSEQ multiplex PCR; TCRdb's copy has only in-frame clones and lacks some. The data show 150,000 to 200,000 clones, about three quarters seen once. The source of this sequence is a man aged 40-49 years in good health and CMV-seronegative. The chain employs TRBV7-9 and TRBJ2-7, with TRBD2 as a possible D gene (5 bases). Sequencing was carried out using PBMCs. CDR3 in amino acids: CASSLALWAGVTYEQYF. The CDR3 coding sequence is TGTGCCAGCAGCTTAGCCCTCTGGGCGGGCGTGACCTACGAGCAGTACTTC. Using reference TRBV7-9 and TRBJ2-7 for the parts outside the CDR3, the full variable domain is DTGVSQNPRHKITKRGQNVTFRCDPISEHNRLYWYRQTLGQGPEFLTYFQNEAQLEKSRLLSDRFSAERPKGSFSTLEIQRTEQGDSAMYLCASSLALWAGVTYEQYFGPGTRLTVT.